A single sample is the source of the 32 T cell receptor beta chains below, sequenced in a study of tumor-infiltrating lymphocytes in primary liver carcinoma. From 400 to 550 ng total RNA, TCR beta cDNA was generated with a primer in the constant region. Investigators got TCR beta libraries out of three nested multiplex PCR rounds, done with slightly modified ARM-PCR. It was with TRBV1-TRBV30 forward primers and a C-beta reverse primer that the first two PCR rounds were run, at approximately 9 cycles each. TCRdb reprocessed the multiplex PCR reads with MiXCR, giving one entry per CDR3 protein. The sample lists roughly 120,000 distinct CDR3 sequences, about 68% seen once, with roughly 8.8% in the top ten. The study co-extracted DNA and RNA from around 20-30 mg of unsorted bulk tissue. The sequenced sample consisted of liver tumor tissue from sampling region 1. Subset of the sample: tumor region T1, superior pole. These receptors all come from a woman between 55 and 75 years old with primary liver carcinoma and hepatitis B virus infection.

This clonotype was observed a handful of times. V is TRBV7-3 and J is TRBJ2-6; 15 bases match TRBD2. The CDR3 has 21 amino acids. With V trimmed by 5 bases and J by 3 bases, 14 bases remained unmatched. The V gene's germline CDR1 is SGHTA and CDR2 FQGTGA. CDR3 sequence: CASSPRGPGTSGRSGANVLTF. The DNA for the CDR3 is TGTGCCAGCAGCCCCCGAGGTCCAGGGACTAGCGGGAGGAGTGGGGCCAACGTCCTGACTTTC.

A word on this clonotype: A read error may explain this, as a much larger clone is one base away. This chain connects TRBV4-1 to TRBJ2-7; 7 bases match TRBD2. This CDR3 contains 15 residues. V gave up 1 base and J gave up 4 bases; unmatched junction bases: 7. Germline CDR1 MGHRA, CDR2 YSYEKL. CDR3 sequence reads: CASSQGAIGRYEQYF. The CDR3 nucleotides are TGCGCCAGCAGCCAAGGGGCTATCGGGAGGTACGAGCAGTACTTC.

The chain is built from TRBV7-9 and TRBJ1-2; no firm D call. The V end was cut by 5 bases, the J end by 7 bases, with 26 bases between. Germline V CDR1 and CDR2: SEHNR, FQNEAQ (reference sequence). The CDR3 has 17 residues. CDR3 in amino acids: CASSAAESIPITSGYTF. The DNA for the CDR3 is TGTGCCAGCAGCGCCGCGGAGAGTATCCCCATAACGTCTGGCTACACCTTC.

The rearrangement joins TRBV6-5 to TRBJ2-2; 7 bases are a match to TRBD2. This CDR3 comprises 15 residues. From germline, CDR1 is MNHEY and CDR2 SVGAGI. The V segment lost 8 bases and the J segment 4 bases; nucleotides outside the gene matches: 10. The CDR3 reads CASCMGGTTTGELFF. In DNA, the CDR3 is TGTGCCAGCTGTATGGGTGGGACTACCACCGGGGAGCTGTTTTTT.

J is TRBJ1-2 and V is TRBV7-9; 7 bases map to TRBD1. The CDR3 consists of 14 residues. CDR1 and CDR2 (germline): SEHNR, FQNEAQ (reference sequence). Trimming removed 5 bases from V and 5 bases from J; junction bases left unmatched: 8. The CDR3: CASSETGDSYGYTF. In DNA form, the CDR3 reads TGTGCCAGCAGCGAAACAGGGGACTCATATGGCTACACCTTC.

In the case of this clonotype: Because the CDR3 is missing its conserved closing phenylalanine or tryptophan, this is likely a read error. The chain employs TRBV12-3 or TRBV12-4 and TRBJ1-1; 7 bases are shared with TRBD1. V shed 5 bases, J shed 10 bases, and the junction held 4 bases outside the gene matches. The CDR3 sequence is 11 residues long. The CDR3 DNA reads TGTGCCAGCAGTAGTAACAGGGGAGCTTTCTCT. Its protein product is CASSSNRGAFS.

Details on this clonotype: A junction end diverges from the germline sequence, so it may reflect a read error. This chain links TRBV11-1 with TRBJ2-2, with a possible D match to TRBD2 (6 bases). The CDR3 spans 14 residues. Germline-derived CDR1 and CDR2 are SGHAT and FQDESV (reference sequence). The DNA for the CDR3 is TGTGCCAGCAGTATAGGGCAGGCGTCCGGGGGGCTGTTTTTT. Encoded protein: CASSIGQASGGLFF.

This chain connects TRBV30 to TRBJ2-7, with a possible D match to TRBD1 (6 bases). The V end was cut by 4 bases, the J end by 6 bases, with 22 bases between. This CDR3 has 15 residues. Germline-derived CDR1 and CDR2 are GTSNPN and SVGIG (reference sequence). CDR3 loop: CAWITPRGGAREQYF. In DNA form, the CDR3 reads TGTGCCTGGATCACTCCAAGAGGGGGAGCTCGCGAGCAGTACTTC. The complete variable domain, with remaining parts taken from reference TRBV30 and TRBJ2-7, reads SQTIHQWPATLVQPVGSPLSLECTVEGTSNPNLYWYRQAAGRGLQLLFYSVGIGQISSEVPQNLSASRPQDRQFILSSKKLLLSDSGFYLCAWITPRGGAREQYFGPGTRLTVT.

Comments on this clonotype: This may stem from a read error, because a much larger clone lies one nucleotide away. This chain links TRBV5-6 with TRBJ2-5; 8 bases agree with TRBD2. This CDR3 comprises 15 residues. The germline CDR1 and CDR2 sequences are SGHDT and YYEEEE. V lost 3 bases to trimming and J lost 5 bases; unmatched junction nucleotides: 9. The CDR3 DNA sequence: TGTGCCAGCAGCTCGACCGGGACTAGAATTGAGACCCAGTACTTC. Encoded protein: CASSSTGTRIETQYF.

This clonotype was seen at least ten times. The CDR3 DNA follows: TGTGCCAGCAGTTACAAAGGAAACACAGATACGCAGTATTTT. Its protein product is CASSYKGNTDTQYF. This sequence joins TRBV6-5 and TRBJ2-3; D remains ambiguous. There are 14 residues in the CDR3. V was pared by 2 bases and J by 2 bases, with 8 bases between. Germline V lookup: CDR1 MNHEY, CDR2 SVGAGI.

For this clonotype: A much larger clone sits a single nucleotide away, making a read error possible. This chain joins TRBV29-1 and TRBJ2-2; D is uncertain. CDR1 and CDR2 (germline): SQVTM, ANQGSEA. This CDR3 contains 13 residues. The CDR3 sequence: CGVRSTSTGELFF. CDR3 DNA: TGCGGCGTTAGGAGTACCAGCACCGGGGAGCTGTTTTTT.

In this sample, this clonotype turned up many times. CDR3 nucleotide sequence: TGTGCCAGCAGCCAGGTCAGGGGCGAGGCGGTCGGGGAGCTGTTTTTT. This codes for CASSQVRGEAVGELFF. This chain connects TRBV6-6 to TRBJ2-2, with D perhaps matching TRBD1 (6 bases). Germline lookup yields CDR1 MNHNY and CDR2 SVGAGI (reference sequence). The CDR3 loop spans 16 amino acids. Trimming cost V 6 bases and J 7 bases, with 21 bases left between them.

Details on this clonotype: Since a much larger clone is just one base distant, this may be a read error. The V call is TRBV5-4, the J call TRBJ2-1; TRBD1 matches at 10 bases. The CDR3 runs to 16 residues. Germline CDR1 SGHNT, CDR2 YYREEE (reference sequence). CDR3 residues: CVSSLGGQGDGNEQFF. The CDR3 DNA sequence: TGTGTCAGCAGCTTGGGTGGACAGGGGGATGGTAATGAGCAGTTCTTC.

With regard to this clonotype: Germline and junction disagree at one end, which may indicate a read error. V gene TRBV11-2 combines with J gene TRBJ2-5; 9 bases line up with TRBD2. The CDR3 is made up of 14 amino acids. Germline V gene data show CDR1 as SGHAT and CDR2 as FQNNGV. The CDR3 loop reads CDSSFSGSKETRYF. CDR3 sequence (DNA): TGTGACAGCAGCTTTAGCGGGAGCAAAGAGACCCGGTACTTC.

In the case of this clonotype: This may stem from a read error, because a much larger clone lies one nucleotide away. The chain employs TRBV28 and TRBJ1-1; D gene ambiguous. The CDR3 has 13 residues. Per germline, CDR1 MDHEN and CDR2 SYDVKM. V dropped 3 bases and J dropped 1 base, with 6 bases sitting between them. The CDR3 DNA sequence: TGTGCCAGCAGTTTTATGGCGAACACTGAAGCTTTCTTT. This codes for CASSFMANTEAFF.

Comments on this clonotype: A much larger clone lies one base from this, so it may be a read error. The gene calls are TRBV12-3 or TRBV12-4 and TRBJ2-7, with D uncertain. The V end lost 4 bases, the J end lost 3 bases, and 16 bases lay between the germline ends. This CDR3 comprises 15 residues. The CDR3 region is CASSSAPYPGYEQYF. The DNA of the CDR3 is TGTGCCAGCAGTTCCGCCCCCTACCCAGGCTACGAGCAGTACTTC.

In the case of this clonotype: At one end the junction does not follow the germline gene, possibly because of a read error. V usage is TRBV11-3 and J usage is TRBJ2-5; D possibly corresponds to TRBD2 (6 bases). Germline CDR1 SGHNT, CDR2 YENEEA. The CDR3 runs 14 residues. DNA of the CDR3: TGTGTCAGCAGCCTAGGGACTGCCCAAGAGACTCAGTACTTC. This encodes CVSSLGTAQETQYF.

A remark on this clonotype: An end of the junction differs from the germline gene, which may be a read error. The CDR3 protein is CVSSLEAGCGYTF. The CDR3 nucleotides are TGTGTCAGCAGCTTAGAGGCGGGGTGCGGCTACACCTTC. This sequence joins TRBV7-9 and TRBJ1-2; D unresolved. Per the germline V gene, CDR1 is SEHNR and CDR2 is FQNEAQ (reference sequence). This CDR3 is built from 13 residues. Combining the CDR3 with reference TRBV7-9 and TRBJ1-2 gives the whole variable domain DTGVSQNPRHKITKRGQNVTFRCDPISEHNRLYWYRQTLGQGPEFLTYFQNEAQLEKSRLLSDRFSAERPKGSFSTLEIQRTEQGDSAMYLCVSSLEAGCGYTFGSGTRLTVV.

About this clonotype itself: A much larger clone sits a single nucleotide away, making a read error possible. V is TRBV14 and J is TRBJ2-6; no firm D call. Germline-derived CDR1 and CDR2 are SGHDN and FVKESK. The CDR3 is made up of 15 amino acids. The DNA for the CDR3 is TGTGTCAGCAGCCAGATAGGAACCGGGGCCAACGTCCTGACTTTC. The encoded protein is CVSSQIGTGANVLTF.

In regard to this clonotype: One end of the junction fails to match germline, which may point to a read error. J is TRBJ2-7 and V is TRBV11-2; a possible D gene is TRBD2 (6 bases). Germline assignment: CDR1 SGHAT and CDR2 FQNNGV. This CDR3 has 14 residues. CDR3 sequence (DNA): TGTGCCAGCAGCAGGCTAGCGTGGGGCTCGGAGCACTACTTC. Translated: CASSRLAWGSEHYF.

A note on this clonotype: This could be a read error, since a much larger clone is one nucleotide away. The gene calls are TRBV5-5 and TRBJ2-7; perhaps D is TRBD1 or TRBD2 (5 bases each). Germline V gene sequence: CDR1 SGHKS, CDR2 YYEKEE (reference sequence). Trimming stripped 4 bases from V and 2 bases from J, with 13 bases between. The CDR3 contains 14 residues. The DNA for the CDR3 is TGTGCCAGCAGCCCCGTTTTGGGGGCCTACGAGCAGTACTTC. Its translation: CASSPVLGAYEQYF. Complete variable domain (other parts from reference TRBV5-5 and TRBJ2-7): DAGVTQSPTHLIKTRGQQVTLRCSPISGHKSVSWYQQVLGQGPQFIFQYYEKEERGRGNFPDRFSARQFPNYSSELNVNALLLGDSALYLCASSPVLGAYEQYFGPGTRLTVT.

Details on this clonotype: Since no conserved phenylalanine or tryptophan closes the CDR3, a read error is the likely cause. This rearrangement joins TRBV14 to TRBJ1-2; D perhaps matches TRBD1 (5 bases). Looked up from germline, CDR1 is SGHDN and CDR2 is FVKESK. The CDR3 consists of 15 residues. CDR3 sequence: CVSSLPGTLTHGYTS. The CDR3 nucleotides are TGTGTCAGCAGCCTTCCCGGGACGCTGACCCATGGTTACACCTCC.

A note on this clonotype: A much larger clone sits a single nucleotide away, making a read error possible. The chain employs TRBV4-2 and TRBJ2-5; D may be TRBD2 (5 bases). In germline, CDR1 is LGHNA, CDR2 YNFKEQ. There are 15 residues in the CDR3. For the CDR3, the DNA is TGTGCCAGCAGCCAAGACGGAGGTACAGAAGAGATCCAGTACTTC. Translation: CASSQDGGTEEIQYF.

On this clonotype itself: A much larger clone sits a single nucleotide away, making a read error possible. The CDR3 ends on some other residue instead of the conserved phenylalanine or tryptophan, so this is likely a read error. The chain is built from TRBV4-2 and TRBJ2-2; 9 nucleotides match TRBD1. The germline V gene has CDR1 LGHNA and CDR2 YNFKEQ. The CDR3 runs to 14 residues. V lost 3 bases to trimming and J lost 6 bases; unmatched junction nucleotides: 2. CDR3 residues: CASSQGQGAGELFL. In DNA form, the CDR3 reads TGTGCCAGCAGCCAGGGACAGGGCGCCGGGGAGCTGTTTCTT.

By share, this clonotype ranks as medium-sized (0.01 to 0.1%). The chain uses TRBV11-3 and TRBJ2-1, with a weak D call TRBD1 (6 bases). In germline, CDR1 is SGHNT, CDR2 YENEEA. Trimming cost V 6 bases and J 4 bases, with 10 bases left between them. This CDR3 contains 13 residues. CDR3 sequence (DNA): TGTGCCAGCAGGGGGGCCGGGTACAATGAGCAGTTCTTC. As protein: CASRGAGYNEQFF.

Remarks on this clonotype: Just one base apart from a much larger clone, this may be a read error. The V and J genes are TRBV7-8 and TRBJ1-4; D is unresolved. This CDR3 contains 15 residues. The V gene's germline CDR1 is SGHVS and CDR2 FQNEAQ. CDR3 in amino acids: CTSSLVGATNEKLFF. DNA of the CDR3: TGTACCAGCAGCTTAGTCGGCGCAACTAATGAAAAACTGTTTTTT.

Points on this clonotype: A junction boundary mismatches the germline segment, possibly from a read error. This chain links TRBV11-2 with TRBJ1-1; possibly TRBD1 for D (5 bases). The CDR3 has 20 amino acids. Germline CDR1 SGHAT, CDR2 FQNNGV. In DNA, the CDR3 is TGTGCTAACAGCCCACATCAGCACGGACACCTTCGCTTTTGGGGCTATGAAGCTCTCTTT. It yields the protein CANSPHQHGHLRFWGYEALF.

This chain uses TRBV11-2 with TRBJ2-7; D is ambiguous. The V gene's germline CDR1 is SGHAT and CDR2 FQNNGV. Trimming left V 5 bases short and J 2 bases short, with 10 bases between. The CDR3 sequence is 13 residues long. CDR3 coding DNA: TGTGCCAGCAGCACCGTTGGGGCCTACGAGCAGTACTTC. Its protein is CASSTVGAYEQYF. Supplemented by reference TRBV11-2 and TRBJ2-7, the full variable domain reads EAGVAQSPRYKIIEKRQSVAFWCNPISGHATLYWYQQILGQGPKLLIQFQNNGVVDDSQLPKDRFSAERLKGVDSTLKIQPAKLEDSAVYLCASSTVGAYEQYFGPGTRLTVT.

As regards this clonotype: Just one base apart from a much larger clone, this may be a read error. This chain uses TRBV28 with TRBJ1-5, with D uncertain. The CDR3 length is 14 residues. Trimming removed 3 bases at V and 0 bases at J, with 6 bases between. The germline V gene has CDR1 MDHEN and CDR2 SYDVKM. In DNA, the CDR3 is TGTGCCAGCAGTTTTCGACATAGCAATCAGCCCCAGCATTTT. It yields the protein CASSFRHSNQPQHF.

Comments on this clonotype: Given a much more abundant clone one base away, this may be a read error. The chain links TRBV6-1 to TRBJ1-6, with TRBD1 identical over 7 bases. This CDR3 is 14 amino acids long. Germline-derived CDR1 and CDR2 are MNHNS and SASEGT. The CDR3 protein is CAGSLTGMDSPLHF. As DNA, the CDR3 is TGTGCCGGCAGTCTGACAGGGATGGATTCACCCCTCCACTTT.

This clonotype occurred a few times. The chain carries TRBV10-3 and TRBJ1-4, with D perhaps TRBD1 (5 bases). CDR1 is ENHRY and CDR2 is SYGVKD in the germline V gene. V lost 2 bases, J lost 7 bases, and 11 bases lay in between. The CDR3 runs to 14 residues. DNA of the CDR3: TGTGCCATCAGTGAGGTTGGGCAGGGTGAAAAACTGTTTTTT. Amino acids: CAISEVGQGEKLFF.

Of note for this clonotype: Sequence at one end of the junction differs from germline and may be a read error. This chain connects TRBV11-2 to TRBJ2-1; 7 bases line up with TRBD2. The germline gives CDR1 SGHAT, CDR2 FQNNGV. The CDR3 extends over 16 amino acids. The CDR3 bases are TGTGCCAGCAGCCCGACTAGCAGCTACTCCTACAATGAGCAATTCTTC. It translates to CASSPTSSYSYNEQFF.